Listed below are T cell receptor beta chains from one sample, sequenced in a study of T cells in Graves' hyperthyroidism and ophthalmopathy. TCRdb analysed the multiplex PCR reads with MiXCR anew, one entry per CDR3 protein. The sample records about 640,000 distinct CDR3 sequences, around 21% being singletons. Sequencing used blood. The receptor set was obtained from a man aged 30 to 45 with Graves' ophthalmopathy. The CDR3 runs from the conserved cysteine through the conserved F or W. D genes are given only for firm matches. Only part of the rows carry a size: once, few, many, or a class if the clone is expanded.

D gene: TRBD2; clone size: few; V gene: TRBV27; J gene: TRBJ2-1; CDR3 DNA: TGTGCCAGCAGACGAACTAGCGGGAGGGGGTACAATGAGCAGTTCTTC; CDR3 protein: CASRRTSGRGYNEQFF
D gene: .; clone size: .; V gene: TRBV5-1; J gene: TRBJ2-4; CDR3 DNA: TGCGCCAGCAGCTTGGTAGTGGGTTCAGCCAAAAACATTCAGTACTTC; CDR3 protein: CASSLVVGSAKNIQYF
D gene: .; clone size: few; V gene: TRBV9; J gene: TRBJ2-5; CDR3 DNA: TGTGCCAGCAGCGTAGATCCTCCTGGCTGGGGGGAAGAGACCCAGTACTTC; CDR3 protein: CASSVDPPGWGEETQYF
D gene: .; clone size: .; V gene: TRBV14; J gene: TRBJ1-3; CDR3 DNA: TGTGCCAGCAGCCAAGATTCGGGTAGGCATCGCTCTGGAAACACCATATATTTT; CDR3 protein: CASSQDSGRHRSGNTIYF
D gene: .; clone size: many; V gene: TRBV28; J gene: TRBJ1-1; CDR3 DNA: TGTGCCAGCAGCCCCCCGGGATCTGAAGCTTTCTTT; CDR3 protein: CASSPPGSEAFF
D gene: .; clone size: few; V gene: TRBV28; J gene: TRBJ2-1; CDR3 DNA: TGTGCCAGCAGATCAGGGGGGATAGCGGGGTACAATGAGCAGTTCTTC; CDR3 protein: CASRSGGIAGYNEQFF
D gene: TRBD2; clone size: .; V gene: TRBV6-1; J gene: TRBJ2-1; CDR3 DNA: TGTGCCAGCAGTCCATTCCTGGGGATAGCGGGCTACAATGAGCAGTTCTTC; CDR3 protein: CASSPFLGIAGYNEQFF
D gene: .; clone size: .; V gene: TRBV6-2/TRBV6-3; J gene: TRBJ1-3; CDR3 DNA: TGTGCCAGCGGATCCCGAAGTGCTGGAAACACCATATATTTT; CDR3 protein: CASGSRSAGNTIYF
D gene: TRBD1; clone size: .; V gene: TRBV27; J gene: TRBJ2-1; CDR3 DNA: TGTGCCAGCAGTTTAACCCGGGACAGCGAGCAGTTCTTC; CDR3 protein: CASSLTRDSEQFF
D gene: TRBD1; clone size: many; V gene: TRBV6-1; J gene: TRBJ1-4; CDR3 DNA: TGTGCCAGCAGTGCTGCTGGGACAGCTGAAAAACTGTTTTTT; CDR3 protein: CASSAAGTAEKLFF
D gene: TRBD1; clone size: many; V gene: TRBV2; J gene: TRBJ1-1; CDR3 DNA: TGTGCCAGCACTGAGGACAGGCTTTACACTGAAGCTTTCTTT; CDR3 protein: CASTEDRLYTEAFF
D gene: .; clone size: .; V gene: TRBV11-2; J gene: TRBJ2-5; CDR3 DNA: TGTGCCAGCAGCGCGGGTGTGTCAGGGCGGGAGACCCAGTACTTC; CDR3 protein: CASSAGVSGRETQYF
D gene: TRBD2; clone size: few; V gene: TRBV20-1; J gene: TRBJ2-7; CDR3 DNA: TGCAGTGCTAGTCGGACTAGCGGGGTCTCCTACGAGCAGTACTTC; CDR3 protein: CSASRTSGVSYEQYF
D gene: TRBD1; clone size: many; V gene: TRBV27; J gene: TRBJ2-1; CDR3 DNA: TGTGCCAGCAGTTTATCCCAGATAAGGCCCGACAGGGAGTCCTACAATGAGCAGTTCTTC; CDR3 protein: CASSLSQIRPDRESYNEQFF
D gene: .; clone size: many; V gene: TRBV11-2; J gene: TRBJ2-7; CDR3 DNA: TGTGCCAGCAGCTCAACCAGGGGAACCTACGAGCAGTACTTC; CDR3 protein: CASSSTRGTYEQYF
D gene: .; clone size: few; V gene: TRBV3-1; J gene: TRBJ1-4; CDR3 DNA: TGTGCCAGCAGGCCCTCCTCCGTTGGAGCAACTAATGAAAAACTGTTTTTT; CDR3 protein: CASRPSSVGATNEKLFF
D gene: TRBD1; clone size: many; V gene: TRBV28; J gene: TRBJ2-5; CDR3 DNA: TGTGCCAGCAGTTTTCAGCAGGGGGTGCAAGAGACCCAGTACTTC; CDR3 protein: CASSFQQGVQETQYF
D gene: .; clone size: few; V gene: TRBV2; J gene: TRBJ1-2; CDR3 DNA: TGTGCCAGCAGACAGGCAGGGCTCTATGGCTACACCTTC; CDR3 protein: CASRQAGLYGYTF
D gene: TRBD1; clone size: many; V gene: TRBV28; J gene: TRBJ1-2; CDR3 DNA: TGTGCCAGCAGTTTCCTGGACAGGGCTCATGGCTACACCTTC; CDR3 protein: CASSFLDRAHGYTF
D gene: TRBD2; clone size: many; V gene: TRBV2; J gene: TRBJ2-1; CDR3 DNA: TGTGCCAGCATGAGGGGACTAGCGGGAGGGCCCTCCAATGAGCAGTTCTTC; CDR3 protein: CASMRGLAGGPSNEQFF
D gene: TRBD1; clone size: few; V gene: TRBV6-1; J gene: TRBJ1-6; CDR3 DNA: TGTGCCAGCAGTGTACCGACTCAGGGGGGAAATTCACCCCTCCACTTT; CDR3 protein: CASSVPTQGGNSPLHF
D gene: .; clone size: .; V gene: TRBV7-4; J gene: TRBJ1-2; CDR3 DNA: TGTGCCAGCAGCTTACTGGAGGCTCCAAAGGGCTACACCTTC; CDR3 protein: CASSLLEAPKGYTF
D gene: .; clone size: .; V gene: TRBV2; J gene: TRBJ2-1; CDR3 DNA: TGTGCCAGCAGGGCTGGACCTAAATACAATGAGCAGTTCTTC; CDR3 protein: CASRAGPKYNEQFF
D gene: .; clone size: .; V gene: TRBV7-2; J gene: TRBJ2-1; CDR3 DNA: TGTGCCAGCAGCTTATGGACTCTTAATTACAATGAGCAGTTCTTC; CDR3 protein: CASSLWTLNYNEQFF
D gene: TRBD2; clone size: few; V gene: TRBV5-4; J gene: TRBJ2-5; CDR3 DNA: TGTGCCAGCAGCCGGGGACTAGCGGGAGAGACCCAGTACTTC; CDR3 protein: CASSRGLAGETQYF
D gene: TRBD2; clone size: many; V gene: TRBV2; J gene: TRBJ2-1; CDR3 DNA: TGTGCCAGTAAACTAGCGGAATCCTACAATGAGCAGTTCTTC; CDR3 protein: CASKLAESYNEQFF
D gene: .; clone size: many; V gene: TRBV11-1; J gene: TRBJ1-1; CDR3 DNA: TGTGCCAGCAGCTTAGTCGGGCAAGCTTTCTTT; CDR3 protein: CASSLVGQAFF
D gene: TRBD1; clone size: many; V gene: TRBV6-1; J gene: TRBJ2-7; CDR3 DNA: TGTGCCAGCAGTGGGCAGGGGGCCCACGAGCAGTACTTC; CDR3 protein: CASSGQGAHEQYF
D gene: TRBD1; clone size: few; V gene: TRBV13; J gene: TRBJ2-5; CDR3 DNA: TGTGCCAGCAGCTCCTCGGGACAGGGGGCCTTCGAGACCCAGTACTTC; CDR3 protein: CASSSSGQGAFETQYF
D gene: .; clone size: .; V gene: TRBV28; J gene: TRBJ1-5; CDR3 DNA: TGTGCCAGCAGTTTTTATAGGGGGGATCAGCCCCAGCATTTT; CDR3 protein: CASSFYRGDQPQHF
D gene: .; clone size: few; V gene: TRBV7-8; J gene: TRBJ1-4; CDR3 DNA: TGTGCCAGCAGCTTCCGACCCGATAATGAAAAACTGTTTTTT; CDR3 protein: CASSFRPDNEKLFF
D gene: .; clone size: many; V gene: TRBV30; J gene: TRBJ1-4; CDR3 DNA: TGTGCCTGGAGTGGGGGGCCTGGCACTAATGAAAAACTGTTTTTT; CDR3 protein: CAWSGGPGTNEKLFF
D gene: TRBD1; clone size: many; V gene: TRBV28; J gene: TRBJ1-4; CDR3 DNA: TGTGCCAGCTGGGGACAGAATGAAAAACTGTTTTTT; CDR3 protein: CASWGQNEKLFF
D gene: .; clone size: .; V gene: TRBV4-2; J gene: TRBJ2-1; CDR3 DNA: TGTGCCAGCAGCCAAGATTGGGGAGGCTCCTACAATGAGCAGTTCTTC; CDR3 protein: CASSQDWGGSYNEQFF
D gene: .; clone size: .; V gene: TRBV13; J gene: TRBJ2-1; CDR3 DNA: TGTGCCAGCAGTCCTTATACCCATGAGCAGTTCTTC; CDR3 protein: CASSPYTHEQFF
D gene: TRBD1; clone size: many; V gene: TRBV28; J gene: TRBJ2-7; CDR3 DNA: TGTGCCAGCAGTACCTCCGGGACAGGAGACTACGAGCAGTACTTC; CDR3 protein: CASSTSGTGDYEQYF
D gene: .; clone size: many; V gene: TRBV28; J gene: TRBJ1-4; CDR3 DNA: TGTGCCAGCACCCCTTTGGAGGGAAGCGAAAAACTGTTTTTT; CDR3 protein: CASTPLEGSEKLFF
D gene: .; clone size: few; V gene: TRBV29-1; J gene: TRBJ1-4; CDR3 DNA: TGCAGCGCAATCCAGGTCCAGAATGAAAAACTGTTTTTT; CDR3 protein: CSAIQVQNEKLFF
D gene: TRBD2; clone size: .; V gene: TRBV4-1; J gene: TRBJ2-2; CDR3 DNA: TGCGCCAGCAGCCCGGGACTAGAGACCGGGGAGCTGTTTTTT; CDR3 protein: CASSPGLETGELFF
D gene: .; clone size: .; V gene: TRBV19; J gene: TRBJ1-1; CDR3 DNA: TGTGCCAGTAGTATAAGGGGCGCGACTGAAGCTTTCTTT; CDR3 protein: CASSIRGATEAFF
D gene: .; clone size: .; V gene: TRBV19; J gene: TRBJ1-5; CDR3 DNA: TGTGCCAGTAGTAACGTCCGACAGCCCCAGCATTTT; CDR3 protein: CASSNVRQPQHF
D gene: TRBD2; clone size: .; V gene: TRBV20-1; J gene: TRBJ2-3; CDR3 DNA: TGCAGTGCTAGTCCCACTAGCGGCAAACGTGATACGCAGTATTTT; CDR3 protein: CSASPTSGKRDTQYF
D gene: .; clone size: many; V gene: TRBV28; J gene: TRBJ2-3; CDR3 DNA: TGTGCCAGCAGTTTATGGGACGTCACAGATACGCAGTATTTT; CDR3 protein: CASSLWDVTDTQYF
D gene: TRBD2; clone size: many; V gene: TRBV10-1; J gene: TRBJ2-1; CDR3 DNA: TGCGCCAGCAGTGCCCTAGCGGGAGGGCCCAATGAGCAGTTCTTC; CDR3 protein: CASSALAGGPNEQFF
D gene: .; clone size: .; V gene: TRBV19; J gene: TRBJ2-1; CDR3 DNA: TGTGCCAGTAGTATCGGGGTCGCGTCCTACAATGAGCAGTTCTTC; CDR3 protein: CASSIGVASYNEQFF
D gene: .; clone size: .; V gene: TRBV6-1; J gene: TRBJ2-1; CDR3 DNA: TGTGCCAGCAGTTCCACAGGGTTAACAGGCAATGAGCAGTTCTTC; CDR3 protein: CASSSTGLTGNEQFF
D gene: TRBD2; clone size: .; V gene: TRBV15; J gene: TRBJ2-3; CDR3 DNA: TGTGCCACCAGCAGAGGCCCAGCGGGACTCACAGATACGCAGTATTTT; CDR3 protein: CATSRGPAGLTDTQYF
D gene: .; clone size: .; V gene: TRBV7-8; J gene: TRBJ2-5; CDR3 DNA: TGTGCCAGCAGGCGTAGCCGAGGAGAGGACGAACAAGAGACCCAGTACTTC; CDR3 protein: CASRRSRGEDEQETQYF
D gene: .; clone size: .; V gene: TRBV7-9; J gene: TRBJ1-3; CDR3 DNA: TGTGCCAGCAGCCTGGGAGTGTTTTCTCACTCTGGAAACACCATATATTTT; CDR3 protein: CASSLGVFSHSGNTIYF
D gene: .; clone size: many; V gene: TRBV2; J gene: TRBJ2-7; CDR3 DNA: TGTGCCAGCAGTGTTTCCACGAGAGGCGAGCAGTACTTC; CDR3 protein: CASSVSTRGEQYF